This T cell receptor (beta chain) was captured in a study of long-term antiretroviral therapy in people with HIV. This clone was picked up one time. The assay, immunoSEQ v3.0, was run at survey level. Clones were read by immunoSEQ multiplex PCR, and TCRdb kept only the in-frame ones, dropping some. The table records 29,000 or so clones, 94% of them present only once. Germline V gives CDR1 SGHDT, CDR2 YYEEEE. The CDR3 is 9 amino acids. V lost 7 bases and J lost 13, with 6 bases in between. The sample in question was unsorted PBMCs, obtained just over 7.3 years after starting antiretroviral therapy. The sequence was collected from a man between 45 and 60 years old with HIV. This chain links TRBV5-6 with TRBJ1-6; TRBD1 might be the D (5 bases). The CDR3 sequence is CASWGPLHF. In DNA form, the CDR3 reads TGTGCCAGCTGGGGGCCCCTCCACTTT.